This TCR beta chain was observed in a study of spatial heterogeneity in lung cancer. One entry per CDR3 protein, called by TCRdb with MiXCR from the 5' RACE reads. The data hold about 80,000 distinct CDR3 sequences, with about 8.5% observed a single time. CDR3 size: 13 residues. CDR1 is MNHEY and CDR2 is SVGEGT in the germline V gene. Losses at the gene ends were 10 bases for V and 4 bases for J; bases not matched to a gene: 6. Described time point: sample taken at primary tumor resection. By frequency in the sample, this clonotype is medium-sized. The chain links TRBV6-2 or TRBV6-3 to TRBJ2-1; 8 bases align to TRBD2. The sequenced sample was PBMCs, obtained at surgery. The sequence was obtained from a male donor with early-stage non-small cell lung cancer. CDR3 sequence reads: CATQERGYNEQFF. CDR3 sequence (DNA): TGTGCCACCCAGGAGCGGGGGTACAATGAGCAGTTCTTC.